One and the same sample provided the 15 T cell receptor beta chains below, sequenced in a study of T-cell reconstitution after alpha-beta-depleted transplantation in children. It was with unique molecular identifiers that the TCRbeta library was prepared. MiXCR, applied by TCRdb to the PCR reads, yields one record per CDR3 protein. Among fewer than 700,000 distinct CDR3 sequences listed, 13% were seen once. Material: PBMCs, mostly from graft donor cells, obtained 360 days after TCRalphabeta/CD19-depleted stem cell transplant. All receptors derive from a male patient aged 5 to 17 who had a stem cell transplant for acute myeloid leukemia, so the T cells may come from the graft donor.

The sample holds many counts of this clonotype. The chain employs TRBV4-3 and TRBJ2-7; 9 nucleotides line up with TRBD2. The CDR3 is 16 amino acids. Germline CDR1 and CDR2: LGHNA and YSLEER. The V gene end was trimmed by 0 bases and the J gene end by 3 bases; junction bases not matched to a gene: 6. The CDR3 sequence is CASSQDSAGGYYEQYF. CDR3 coding DNA: TGCGCCAGCAGCCAAGATTCTGCGGGAGGGTACTACGAGCAGTACTTC.

The chain combines TRBV5-1 with TRBJ2-3; 11 bases line up with TRBD2. Germline CDR1 is SGHRS and CDR2 is YFSETQ. The J segment lost 4 bases and the V segment lost 2 bases, leaving 9 bases of the junction unmatched. CDR3 size: 17 residues. The CDR3 is CASSFPPLAGVSDTQYF. The CDR3 DNA follows: TGCGCCAGCAGCTTTCCTCCACTAGCGGGAGTATCAGATACGCAGTATTTT.

The J gene is TRBJ2-5, the V gene TRBV29-1; a possible D gene is TRBD1 (6 bases). This CDR3 region has 16 residues. The germline CDR1 and CDR2 sequences are SQVTM and ANQGSEA. V lost 0 bases to trimming and J lost 0 bases, with 14 bases between them. CDR3: CSVEEAPDRYQETQYF. CDR3 DNA: TGCAGCGTTGAAGAGGCCCCCGACAGGTACCAAGAGACCCAGTACTTC.

This clonotype was counted many times. The chain employs TRBV12-3 or TRBV12-4 and TRBJ2-1; D perhaps matches TRBD1 (6 bases). Between the trimmed V and J ends, which lost 3 bases and 9 bases, there was a span of 9 bases. The CDR3 spans 12 residues. CDR3 in DNA: TGTGCCAGCAGTTTTACAGGGCTTGAGCAGTTCTTC. Amino acid sequence: CASSFTGLEQFF.

This clonotype was found a few times. The chain employs TRBV20-1 and TRBJ2-7; TRBD2 aligns across 14 bases. Germline V lookup: CDR1 DFQATT, CDR2 SNEGSKA (reference sequence). The CDR3 has 15 residues. CDR3 in DNA: TGCAGACCGGGACTAGCGGGAGCCGCATCCTACGAGCAGTACTTC. Its protein product is CRPGLAGAASYEQYF.

This clonotype was found a few times. The CDR3 loop is CASSAGLAKETQYF. The DNA for the CDR3 is TGTGCCAGCAGCGCCGGACTAGCAAAAGAGACCCAGTACTTC. The chain employs TRBV9 and TRBJ2-5; 8 bases fit TRBD2. V gave up 3 bases and J gave up 3 bases; unmatched junction bases: 4. In germline, CDR1 is SGDLS, CDR2 YYNGEE. CDR3 length: 14 residues.

This clonotype was detected a few times. The chain carries TRBV5-1 and TRBJ2-7; maybe TRBD2 (5 bases). This CDR3 is built from 17 residues. Germline V CDR1 and CDR2: SGHRS, YFSETQ. Trimming took 0 bases from V and 2 from J, leaving 18 bases between them. The CDR3 region has the DNA TGCGCCAGCAGCTTGGCCATGATAGGTAAGAGGGCCTACGAGCAGTACTTC. The encoded protein is CASSLAMIGKRAYEQYF.

This clonotype was counted between two and nine times. The chain links TRBV29-1 to TRBJ1-5, with TRBD1 matching over 8 bases. The V gene's germline CDR1 is SQVTM and CDR2 ANQGSEA. The trim removed 5 bases at V and 2 bases at J, leaving 2 bases unmatched. CDR3 size: 13 residues. The CDR3 loop reads CSVMGQGNQPQHF. The CDR3 DNA is TGCAGCGTTATGGGACAGGGCAATCAGCCCCAGCATTTT.

This chain uses TRBV14 with TRBJ2-3; D gene ambiguous. Trimming cost V 1 base and J 5 bases, with 7 bases left between them. The CDR3 covers 13 residues. Germline V gene lookup returns CDR1 SGHDN and CDR2 FVKESK. The CDR3 protein is CASSQVDGDTQYF. The DNA of the CDR3 is TGTGCCAGCAGCCAAGTCGACGGAGATACGCAGTATTTT.

In its sample, this clonotype was seen many times. This chain uses TRBV10-3 with TRBJ2-3; 7 nucleotides match TRBD1. Germline loops: CDR1 ENHRY, CDR2 SYGVKD. The J segment lost 2 bases and the V segment lost 6 bases, leaving 8 bases of the junction unmatched. The CDR3 has 15 amino acids. CDR3 sequence: CAIRSNRGPTDTQYF. The CDR3 coding sequence is TGTGCCATCAGATCTAACAGGGGCCCCACAGATACGCAGTATTTT.

The chain recombines TRBV28 with TRBJ2-7; 8 positions match TRBD1. The CDR3 consists of 15 residues. CDR1 MDHEN and CDR2 SYDVKM come from the germline V gene. The V segment lost 6 bases and the J segment 4 bases; nucleotides outside the gene matches: 11. CDR3 nucleotides: TGTGCCAGCAGGTATAGGATCCAGGGGGCGTACGAGCAGTACTTC. The encoded protein is CASRYRIQGAYEQYF.

This clonotype was picked up many times. The genes are TRBV27 and TRBJ2-1; perhaps D is TRBD1 or TRBD2 (5 bases each). Germline assignment: CDR1 MNHEY and CDR2 SMNVEV (reference sequence). V was trimmed by 5 bases and J by 10 bases, leaving 18 bases between them. The CDR3 contains 14 residues. Written as DNA, the CDR3 is TGTGCCAGCAGTCCCATCGGGACCTCAAGGGAGCAGTTCTTC. Translation: CASSPIGTSREQFF.

In its sample, this clonotype was seen many times. V usage is TRBV4-3 and J usage is TRBJ2-7, with D uncertain. V shed 2 bases and J shed 2 bases, with 13 bases lying between them. CDR1 LGHNA and CDR2 YSLEER come from the germline V gene. The CDR3 runs 15 residues. As DNA, the CDR3 is TGCGCCAGCAGCCAATATATGGCAGGCGCCTACGAGCAGTACTTC. This translates into CASSQYMAGAYEQYF.

This clonotype showed up many times. CDR3 coding DNA: TGTGCCAGTAGTACGGTGGGACTAGCTCAATCCTACGAGCAGTACTTC. It yields the protein CASSTVGLAQSYEQYF. The chain couples TRBV19 to TRBJ2-7, with 9 positions matching TRBD2. Per germline, CDR1 LNHDA and CDR2 SQIVND (reference sequence). The CDR3 is 16 amino acids. With V trimmed by 4 bases and J by 1 base, 8 bases remained unmatched.

This clonotype has more than one count but fewer than ten. The genes are TRBV7-8 and TRBJ1-2; TRBD1 might be the D (5 bases). The CDR3 runs to 15 residues. Trimming shortened V by 3 bases and J by 3 bases, and 14 bases separated the two germline ends. Germline V gene sequence: CDR1 SGHVS, CDR2 FQNEAQ. This chain's CDR3 is CASSFREVIDYGYTF. The CDR3 DNA reads as TGTGCCAGCAGCTTCAGGGAGGTGATCGACTATGGCTACACCTTC.